A selection of T cell receptor beta chains follows, all from one sample in a study of beta chain features in type 1 diabetes. Here immunoSEQ multiplex PCR was the method, and the copy in TCRdb shows in-frame clones only, minus some. The table shows 150,000 to 200,000 clones, with 7.5% to 10% occurring only once. What was sequenced was central memory CD4+ T cells from blood. All receptors come from a woman aged 18 to 35 in good health. The CDR3 runs from the conserved cysteine through the conserved F or W. A D gene is named only where the DNA matches it firmly.

D gene | V gene | CDR3 protein
. | TRBV20-1 | CSAPQRYGYTF
. | TRBV30 | CAWRGGALAKNIQYF
. | TRBV10-3 | CAISEGVSHNEQFF
TRBD1 | TRBV5-1 | CASSQLGQGAGTEAFF
TRBD1 | TRBV5-1 | CASSLDGQGSGANVLTF
. | TRBV2 | CASHRQEISYEQYF
. | TRBV4-1 | CASSQDWDFQETQYF
. | TRBV29-1 | CSVEDQLGAEQYF
TRBD2 | TRBV6-9 | CASTGTSGRTDTQYF
. | TRBV30 | CAWSGVATNEKLFF
TRBD1 | TRBV29-1 | CSVVQRGLQETQYF
TRBD1 | TRBV7-3 | CASSSGTGLNTEAFF
. | TRBV7-3 | CASSFDPVAGANVLTF
. | TRBV2 | CASSESGLSSYEQYF
. | TRBV5-1 | CASSGANPTDTQYF
TRBD2 | TRBV7-9 | CASSLAGLAGGQYF
TRBD2 | TRBV10-2 | CASSEILAGVDEQFF
. | TRBV6-5 | CASSSEFGYGYTF
. | TRBV7-9 | CASSPEQAGYGYTF
TRBD1 | TRBV11-2 | CASSLEAQGYNEQFF
. | TRBV7-9 | CASSPGQWGTEAFF
. | TRBV18 | CASSSDRASYEQYF
TRBD1 | TRBV2 | CASSVNRGNTEAFF
TRBD1 | TRBV7-2 | CASSIGQGTEAFF
. | TRBV10-1 | CASSDPRGRQLFETQYF
. | TRBV4-3 | CASSQDSQGQGKLFF
. | TRBV18 | CASSPFGGPEDTQYF
TRBD2 | TRBV19 | CASSLRLAGGLSNEQFF
TRBD2 | TRBV6-5 | CASSYSAGATYEQYF
TRBD1 | TRBV18 | CASSSGQGAGHEQFF
. | TRBV6-5 | CASSSPGETQYF
. | TRBV19 | CASSQPGSYEQYF
TRBD2 | TRBV7-9 | CASSQTGTSRQQFF
. | TRBV5-4 | CASRFGEGQPNTEAFF
TRBD2 | TRBV30 | CAWIGLAGREQFF
TRBD1 | TRBV14 | CASSPQGAYGYTF
TRBD1 | TRBV15 | CATSSMFSVRDRGTDTQYF
TRBD1 | TRBV2 | CASSEDGQGFF
. | TRBV21-1 | CASSKFDRSREETQYF
TRBD1 | TRBV6-6 | CASSSQGDGTQYF
. | TRBV5-6 | CASSSTGSGTQYF
TRBD1 | TRBV4-2 | CASSQRTGGPAGDTQYF
TRBD2 | TRBV7-3 | CASSPTGVAGAYNEQFF
. | TRBV27 | CASSPLSKGDGYGYTF
. | TRBV6-1 | CASSADRLNEQFF
TRBD1 | TRBV5-1 | CASSFGQGGWYEQYF
. | TRBV2 | CASSSLATTTEAFF
TRBD2 | TRBV7-2 | CASSDRLAGGRETQYF
. | TRBV28 | CASSLPLNTEAFF
. | TRBV27 | CASSPQSTEVYGYTF